One sample yielded the 32 T cell receptor beta chains listed below, sequenced in a study of shared clonotypes between healthy human individuals (dated by TCRdb to about 2020). The protocol used for the library was the immunoSEQ multiplex PCR assay. Entries here come from immuneACCESS through TCRdb and include only in-frame sequences with V and J called. Some clones fail to appear in such tables; in the studies checked, an unresolved V gene covers under half of the shortfall, and the cause of the remainder is unknown. The sample yields around 1.4 million clones; roughly 98.5% were counted once. About 0.35% of the sample goes to the ten largest clones. Sample: naive CD4+ T cells sorted from blood. Sample cell subset or site, as interpreted from the label and publication: CD45RA+ positively selected. Every receptor here comes from a man between 25 and 39 years old in good health.

The genes are TRBV6-6 and TRBJ2-2; TRBD2 agrees at 9 bases. Germline CDR1 is MNHNY and CDR2 is SVGAGI (reference sequence). The CDR3 is 15 amino acids. V shed 6 bases, J shed 8 bases, and the junction held 10 bases outside the gene matches. The CDR3 loop is CASRRRGLAEGELFF. DNA of the CDR3: TGTGCCAGCAGACGGAGGGGACTAGCAGAGGGGGAGCTGTTTTTT.

J is TRBJ1-3 and V is TRBV5-1, with a possible D match to TRBD1 (5 bases). CDR1 and CDR2 from the germline V gene are SGHRS and YFSETQ. The CDR3 is 16 amino acids. The ends were cut back, 3 bases at V and 0 bases at J, with 13 bases in the middle. The CDR3 reads CASSSGLYPSGNTIYF. CDR3 nucleotide sequence: TGCGCCAGCAGCTCGGGACTGTACCCCTCTGGAAACACCATATATTTT.

As regards this clone: This specimen includes other DNA sequences encoding the same CDR3. V gene TRBV5-1 combines with J gene TRBJ2-2, with D possibly matching TRBD2 (5 bases). The V end was cut by 4 bases, the J end by 2 bases, with 9 bases between. The CDR3 has 14 residues. The germline CDR1 and CDR2 sequences are SGHRS and YFSETQ. The CDR3 DNA reads as TGCGCCAGCAGCCCGGACTCCAACACCGGGGAGCTGTTTTTT. It translates to CASSPDSNTGELFF.

The chain uses TRBV20-1 and TRBJ2-1; D remains unclear. The CDR3 length is 11 residues. CDR1 and CDR2 (germline): DFQATT, SNEGSKA (reference sequence). The CDR3 loop is CSAGRYNEQFF. DNA of the CDR3: TGCAGCGCCGGCAGGTACAATGAGCAGTTCTTC.

This clone was seen just once. This chain links TRBV5-1 with TRBJ1-2; D is uncertain. V lost 0 bases to trimming and J lost 6 bases, with 18 bases between them. CDR3 size: 16 residues. Germline V gene data show CDR1 as SGHRS and CDR2 as YFSETQ. The CDR3 loop is CASSLAESRSSHGYTF. The CDR3 nucleotides are TGCGCCAGCAGCTTGGCCGAGTCTAGGTCCTCCCATGGCTACACCTTC.

The count of this clone is one. V usage is TRBV28 and J usage is TRBJ2-1; the D is unclear. The CDR3 is 12 residues long. V dropped 6 bases and J dropped 2 bases, with 5 bases sitting between them. CDR1 and CDR2 from the germline V gene are MDHEN and SYDVKM. CDR3 DNA sequence: TGTGCCAGCAGGCCCCCCTACAATGAGCAGTTCTTC. Encoded protein: CASRPPYNEQFF.

Remarks on this clone: In the same sample, other DNA sequences code for this CDR3. This chain uses TRBV28 with TRBJ2-7; D uncertain. Germline values: CDR1 MDHEN, CDR2 SYDVKM. Between the trimmed V and J ends, which lost 4 bases and 6 bases, there was a span of 7 bases. This CDR3 region has 11 residues. The CDR3 region has the DNA TGTGCCAGCAGTTCTCCCCGCGAGCAGTACTTC. Its translation: CASSSPREQYF. Using reference TRBV28 and TRBJ2-7 for the parts outside the CDR3, the full variable domain is DVKVTQSSRYLVKRTGEKVFLECVQDMDHENMFWYRQDPGLGLRLIYFSYDVKMKEKGDIPEGYSVSREKKERFSLILESASTNQTSMYLCASSSPREQYFGPGTRLTVT.

This clone was counted a single time. This chain connects TRBV5-3 to TRBJ2-1; D possibly corresponds to TRBD2 (6 bases). TRBV5-3 qualifies as an ORF whose function is uncertain. V was shortened by 3 bases and J by 3 bases, with 13 bases between the two germline ends. The CDR3 consists of 15 residues. The CDR3 coding sequence is TGTGCCAGAAGCTCCCGGGGGTTGAACTACAATGAGCAGTTCTTC. Translating gives CARSSRGLNYNEQFF.

For this clone: In the same sample, other DNA sequences code for this CDR3. The V and J genes are TRBV18 and TRBJ1-1; D may be TRBD1 (6 bases). Trimming stripped 4 bases from V and 1 base from J, with 7 bases between. CDR1 is KGHSH and CDR2 is LQKENI in the germline V gene. The CDR3 is 13 residues long. The DNA of the CDR3 is TGTGCCAGCTCACGACAGGAGAACACTGAAGCTTTCTTT. It codes for CASSRQENTEAFF.

This clone appeared once. The rearrangement joins TRBV5-1 to TRBJ2-1; TRBD1 aligns across 7 bases. The V segment lost 0 bases and the J segment 4 bases; nucleotides outside the gene matches: 7. This CDR3 spans 16 amino acids. Germline V lookup: CDR1 SGHRS, CDR2 YFSETQ. The CDR3 is CASSLAGTADYNEQFF. CDR3 nucleotides: TGCGCCAGCAGCTTGGCCGGGACAGCAGATTACAATGAGCAGTTCTTC.

The V and J genes are TRBV28 and TRBJ2-5; a weak D match, TRBD2 (5 bases). This CDR3 is 17 amino acids long. Germline values: CDR1 MDHEN, CDR2 SYDVKM. V shed 5 bases and J shed 5 bases, with 24 bases lying between them. DNA of the CDR3: TGTGCCAGCAGTCCACCCCGCGGCGCGGGCCGTCCGGAGACCCAGTACTTC. Encoded protein: CASSPPRGAGRPETQYF.

As concerns this clone: At one end the junction does not follow the germline gene, possibly because of a read error. This chain uses TRBV5-1 with TRBJ2-5; D might be TRBD1 (6 bases). The CDR3 is 13 residues long. The germline CDR1 and CDR2 sequences are SGHRS and YFSETQ. The CDR3 bases are TGCGCCAGCACCTCAACAGGGAAAGAGGCCCAGTACTTC. Translated, it gives CASTSTGKEAQYF.

The genes are TRBV15 and TRBJ2-7; 11 bases align to TRBD2. The V segment lost 5 bases and the J segment 3 bases; nucleotides outside the gene matches: 9. Germline V gives CDR1 LNHNV, CDR2 YYDKDF (reference sequence). The CDR3 contains 16 residues. This chain's CDR3 is CATSPGLAARSYEQYF. Written as DNA, the CDR3 is TGTGCCACCAGCCCGGGACTAGCGGCGAGGAGCTACGAGCAGTACTTC.

The chain combines TRBV11-2 with TRBJ2-7; D is possibly TRBD1 (5 bases). Per germline, CDR1 SGHAT and CDR2 FQNNGV. With 5 bases removed from V and 0 bases from J, the gap between germline ends came to 17 bases. The CDR3 has 16 residues. The CDR3 sequence is CASSARGQGISYEQYF. In DNA form, the CDR3 reads TGTGCCAGCAGCGCGCGCGGACAAGGAATCTCCTACGAGCAGTACTTC.

The J gene is TRBJ2-7, the V gene TRBV27, with no clear D. V was shortened by 2 bases and J by 2 bases, with 13 bases between the two germline ends. The CDR3 runs to 15 residues. Per the germline V gene, CDR1 is MNHEY and CDR2 is SMNVEV (reference sequence). Here the CDR3 DNA reads TGTGCCAGCAGTTTAGGGCCGGCGGCTACCTACGAGCAGTACTTC. This sequence encodes CASSLGPAATYEQYF.

The chain couples TRBV5-1 to TRBJ2-5; 8 bases match TRBD1. Trimming took 4 bases from V and 5 from J; bases not matched to a gene: 7. CDR3 length equals 14 residues. Germline CDR1 is SGHRS and CDR2 is YFSETQ. DNA of the CDR3: TGCGCCAGCAGCGACCAGGGGGCGCGGGAGACCCAGTACTTC. Translation gives CASSDQGARETQYF.

This chain joins TRBV15 and TRBJ2-4, with D perhaps TRBD2 (5 bases). Germline lookup yields CDR1 LNHNV and CDR2 YYDKDF (reference sequence). The germline V and J ends were trimmed by 0 bases and 8 bases, with 8 bases remaining between them. This CDR3 spans 13 amino acids. The CDR3 spells CATSRDGADIQYF. The CDR3 bases are TGTGCCACCAGCAGAGATGGAGCGGACATTCAGTACTTC. Looking up the rest from reference TRBV15 and TRBJ2-4 gives the full variable domain: DAMVIQNPRYQVTQFGKPVTLSCSQTLNHNVMYWYQQKSSQAPKLLFHYYDKDFNNEADTPDNFQSRRPNTSFCFLDIRSPGLGDTAMYLCATSRDGADIQYFGAGTRLSVL.

Details on this clone: The sample holds other DNA sequences that translate to the same CDR3. The J gene is TRBJ2-7, the V gene TRBV28, with unresolved D. The V gene lost 6 bases and the J gene lost 3 bases, with 3 bases spanning the gap. Looked up from germline, CDR1 is MDHEN and CDR2 is SYDVKM. The CDR3 runs 10 residues. The CDR3 coding sequence is TGTGCCAGCAGGAACTACGAGCAGTACTTC. Encoded protein: CASRNYEQYF.

The chain couples TRBV25-1 to TRBJ2-7; no clear D gene. Trimming took 4 bases from V and 0 from J, leaving 7 bases between them. The CDR3 is 13 residues long. Germline values: CDR1 MGHDK, CDR2 SYGVNS. For the CDR3, the DNA is TGTGCCAGCAGTGTAGTCTACTCCTACGAGCAGTACTTC. This sequence encodes CASSVVYSYEQYF.

The chain is built from TRBV6-1 and TRBJ2-4, with TRBD1 identical over 8 bases. V trimming: 6 bases; J trimming: 7 bases; junction bases outside the gene matches: 8. The CDR3 runs to 14 residues. Germline CDR1 and CDR2: MNHNS and SASEGT. The chain's CDR3 is CASRPAGGSNIQYF. The CDR3 bases are TGTGCCAGCAGACCTGCAGGGGGCTCTAACATTCAGTACTTC.

V gene TRBV19 combines with J gene TRBJ2-7, with D possibly matching TRBD1 (5 bases). The CDR3 spans 13 residues. The ends were cut back, 6 bases at V and 1 base at J, with 10 bases in the middle. The V gene's germline CDR1 is LNHDA and CDR2 SQIVND (reference sequence). CDR3 protein: CASRHDRSYEQYF. CDR3 DNA: TGTGCCAGTAGACATGACAGATCCTACGAGCAGTACTTC.

CDR3 bases: TGTGCCAGCAGCTTATCAGTTCCGGCGGGAGGATCGGCCCAGTACTTC. It codes for CASSLSVPAGGSAQYF. The chain has TRBV13 and TRBJ2-5, with 8 bases fitting TRBD2. The V and J ends lost 2 bases and 9 bases, in that order; junction bases with no gene match: 14. The germline CDR1 and CDR2 sequences are PRHDT and FYEKMQ (reference sequence). This CDR3 comprises 16 residues.

V gene TRBV9 combines with J gene TRBJ2-7; TRBD1 is a possible D gene (5 bases). From germline, CDR1 is SGDLS and CDR2 YYNGEE. The CDR3 contains 16 residues. With 0 bases removed from V and 0 bases from J, the gap between germline ends came to 13 bases. The chain's CDR3 is CASSVDSAGYSYEQYF. CDR3 bases: TGTGCCAGCAGCGTAGATTCGGCAGGGTACTCCTACGAGCAGTACTTC.

The chain has TRBV4-3 and TRBJ1-1, with 11 nucleotides matching TRBD1. The CDR3 sequence is 15 residues long. V trimming: 2 bases; J trimming: 7 bases; junction bases outside the gene matches: 6. Germline CDR1 reads LGHNA; CDR2 reads YSLEER. CDR3 sequence reads: CASSQSPGQGDEAFF. CDR3 bases: TGCGCCAGCAGCCAAAGCCCGGGACAGGGGGATGAAGCTTTCTTT.

The gene calls are TRBV9 and TRBJ2-2; the match to TRBD2 covers 7 bases. In germline, CDR1 is SGDLS, CDR2 YYNGEE. CDR3 length: 16 residues. V trimming: 1 base; J trimming: 4 bases; junction bases outside the gene matches: 7. This CDR3 is CASSVSGLAVTGELFF. The DNA of the CDR3 is TGTGCCAGCAGCGTATCTGGGCTAGCGGTCACCGGGGAGCTGTTTTTT.

The CDR3 protein is CASSPDSQIAYEQYF. DNA of the CDR3: TGTGCCAGCAGCCCCGACAGCCAAATCGCCTACGAGCAGTACTTC. The chain uses TRBV5-4 and TRBJ2-7; D is possibly TRBD1 (5 bases). The ends were cut back, 4 bases at V and 2 bases at J, with 16 bases in the middle. The CDR3 runs to 15 residues. CDR1 is SGHNT, CDR2 YYREEE, per germline (reference sequence).

The chain links TRBV18 to TRBJ1-4; perhaps TRBD1 as D (5 bases). V gave up 4 bases and J gave up 14 bases, with 17 bases separating them. This CDR3 comprises 13 residues. Germline V lookup: CDR1 KGHSH, CDR2 LQKENI. The CDR3 DNA follows: TGTGCCAGCTCACTTATCGACCGGGACTGGCTGTTTTTT. Encoded protein: CASSLIDRDWLFF. Combining the CDR3 with reference TRBV18 and TRBJ1-4 gives the whole variable domain NAGVMQNPRHLVRRRGQEARLRCSPMKGHSHVYWYRQLPEEGLKFMVYLQKENIIDESGMPKERFSAEFPKEGPSILRIQQVVRGDSAAYFCASSLIDRDWLFFGSGTQLSVL.

The genes are TRBV7-2 and TRBJ1-5, with TRBD1 identical over 9 bases. Unmatched junction bases numbered 10, after V lost 5 bases and J lost 2 bases. Per the germline V gene, CDR1 is SGHTA and CDR2 is FQGNSA. This CDR3 is built from 17 residues. CDR3 loop: CASSLNRGRDGNQPQHF. For the CDR3, the DNA is TGTGCCAGCAGCCTAAACAGGGGGCGGGACGGCAATCAGCCCCAGCATTTT.

Remarks on this clone: Other DNA sequences within the sample encode an identical CDR3. The chain has TRBV7-2 and TRBJ2-7; D gene unclear. Trimming left V 2 bases short and J 5 bases short, with 7 bases between. The length of the CDR3 is 12 residues. From germline, CDR1 is SGHTA and CDR2 FQGNSA. CDR3 sequence reads: CASSLRRDEQYF. In DNA form, the CDR3 reads TGTGCCAGCAGCTTACGGCGAGACGAGCAGTACTTC.

For this clone: The same CDR3 is also encoded by other DNA sequences in this sample. V is TRBV11-2 and J is TRBJ2-1; 8 nucleotides align to TRBD2. V lost 5 bases and J lost 2; bases outside the gene matches: 2. Germline CDR1 and CDR2: SGHAT and FQNNGV. This CDR3 comprises 14 residues. The CDR3 nucleotides read TGTGCCAGCAGCCTTAGCGGGACCTACAATGAGCAGTTCTTC. Translation gives CASSLSGTYNEQFF. The full variable domain, completed using reference TRBV11-2 and TRBJ2-1, is EAGVAQSPRYKIIEKRQSVAFWCNPISGHATLYWYQQILGQGPKLLIQFQNNGVVDDSQLPKDRFSAERLKGVDSTLKIQPAKLEDSAVYLCASSLSGTYNEQFFGPGTRLTVL.

The chain carries TRBV7-2 and TRBJ2-7; 10 bases agree with TRBD2. V lost 5 bases and J lost 2; bases outside the gene matches: 6. There are 15 residues in the CDR3. Germline-derived CDR1 and CDR2 are SGHTA and FQGNSA. CDR3: CASSTTSGVTYEQYF. The CDR3 DNA reads TGTGCCAGCAGCACTACTAGCGGGGTGACCTACGAGCAGTACTTC.

This sequence joins TRBV9 and TRBJ2-7, with 8 positions matching TRBD1. Trimming at V came to 4 bases and at J to 4 bases, leaving 10 bases not matched to a gene. Germline lookup yields CDR1 SGDLS and CDR2 YYNGEE. This CDR3 is 15 amino acids long. The CDR3 DNA follows: TGTGCCAGCAGCCCCAGGGGGCGCGGTACTTACGAGCAGTACTTC. Translated: CASSPRGRGTYEQYF.